The clone carrying this T cell receptor (beta chain) was counted only a few times. Its matching antigen is unknown. The germline gives CDR1 SQVTM, CDR2 ANQGSEA. The CDR3 consists of 10 residues. V gave up 5 bases and J gave up 5 bases, with 6 bases separating them. The data are from a study of T-cell reconstitution after alpha-beta-depleted transplantation in children. Study conclusions and caveats: The main origin of T-cell counts and diversity one year after transplant was newly produced T cells. By about two months after transplant, alpha-beta T cells reportedly arose from several hundred graft clones that had expanded. Where some patients showed high TCRbeta diversity at day 60, it came from recipient T cells and thymic progenitors that had survived.

This sample's TCRbeta library carried unique molecular identifier barcodes. TCRdb itself ran the PCR reads through MiXCR, one entry per CDR3 protein. The sample yields about 980,000 distinct CDR3 sequences, roughly 29% seen once. Specimen: PBMCs, mostly from graft donor cells, collected 360 days after TCRalphabeta/CD19-depleted stem cell transplant. The gene calls are TRBV29-1 and TRBJ2-5; D call uncertain. This clonotype originated in a boy under three years old who had a stem cell transplant for SCID, so the T cells may come from the graft donor. The DNA of the CDR3 is TGCAGCGTTAGGTGGGAGACCCAGTACTTC. This translates into CSVRWETQYF.